This record looks at one TCR beta chain sequence and its context. Its specificity is unknown. Compared with germline, one end of the junction differs, possibly owing to a read error. The CDR3 contains 13 residues. The germline V gene encodes CDR1 SQVTM and CDR2 ANQGSEA. It was with a sample-barcoded 5' primer and a J-beta primer mix that a second PCR of roughly 7 to 12 cycles was run. One entry per CDR3 protein, called by TCRdb with MiXCR from the 5' RACE reads. The profile shows about 570,000 distinct CDR3 sequences, about 26% of them singletons. The sample belongs to a study of blood T cells in healthy people across ages. Whole-study results and caveats: It was found that TCR beta diversity correlated strongly with the percentage of naive T cells.

V is TRBV29-1 and J is TRBJ1-1; a possible D gene is TRBD1 (5 bases). This clonotype was sampled from a woman aged 70-85 years in good health. The sample taken for sequencing was blood. The CDR3 is CSVPDQGSTEASF. CDR3 DNA sequence: TGCAGCGTTCCGGATCAGGGTAGCACTGAAGCTTCCTTT.